The clone carrying this T cell receptor (beta chain) was detected ten times or more. Its antigen is undetermined. The germline V and J ends were trimmed by 6 bases and 3 bases, with 7 bases remaining between them. Germline V gives CDR1 DFQATT, CDR2 SNEGSKA (reference sequence). CDR3 length: 11 residues. The data stem from a study of early T cells in non-severe SARS-CoV-2 infection. The wider study: Sequenced bulk RNA came from whole blood that was unsorted, and chains were unpaired. Study-wide results and caveats: Comparison of clonotypes with VDJdb favored anti-spike CD8 responses while missing private and CD4 specificities.

The library protocol tagged individual cDNA molecules with unique molecular identifiers. TCRdb re-derived calls from the 5' RACE reads in MiXCR, one entry per CDR3 protein. Among more than 65,000 distinct CDR3 sequences listed, under 15% were seen once. Sequencing was performed on whole blood. The TCR was taken from an adult who was a healthcare worker with PCR-confirmed SARS-CoV-2 infection or an uninfected control (not recorded which). The genes are TRBV20-1 and TRBJ2-3; D is unclear. The CDR3 sequence is CSASPTDTQYF. CDR3 in DNA: TGCAGTGCCAGTCCGACAGATACGCAGTATTTT.